This TCR beta chain is drawn from a study of OX40 agonist ivuxolimab in advanced cancers. Study information: Eligibility admitted prior anti-PD-1, anti-PD-L1 or anti-CTLA-4 therapy; approximately 40% had some. Study findings and constraints: Compared with others, partial responders at 0.1-3.0 mg/kg displayed clonal expansion among the lowest.

On this clone: The antigen remains undetermined.

Exclusion of a patient followed from autoimmune disease history or systemic immunosuppression. Assay: immunoSEQ multiplex PCR; the TCRdb copy retains only in-frame clones and omits some. The data hold about 76,000 clones, with 70% to 90% observed a single time. Germline V lookup: CDR1 SGHRS, CDR2 YFSETQ. Trimming removed 0 bases from V and 4 bases from J; junction bases left unmatched: 4. The CDR3 runs to 15 residues. The sample here was CD4+ or CD8+ T cells sorted from blood, taken in a trial of the OX40 agonist ivuxolimab. V and J are TRBV5-1 and TRBJ2-3, with 8 positions matching TRBD2. The clonotype comes from an adult with an advanced solid tumor such as melanoma, head and neck, liver or kidney cancer. CDR3: CASSLESGSSDTQYF. CDR3 bases: TGCGCCAGCAGCTTGGAAAGCGGGAGCTCAGATACGCAGTATTTT.